The 10 T cell receptor beta chains given below trace back to one sample, sequenced in a study of blood T cell repertoires in COVID-19. TCRdb's copy holds only in-frame clones and misses some; the assay was immunoSEQ multiplex PCR. The data show approximately 350,000 clones, 90% to 95% seen once. Sequenced input: peripheral blood. Receptor source: a woman under 30 who had recovered from COVID-19.

The chain links TRBV19 to TRBJ2-5, with TRBD1 matching over 7 bases. Germline CDR1 LNHDA, CDR2 SQIVND (reference sequence). Trimming took 3 bases from V and 5 from J; bases not matched to a gene: 6. The CDR3 spans 14 residues. CDR3 bases: TGTGCCAGTAGTATCGGGCTCAGGGGGGAGACCCAGTACTTC. Protein: CASSIGLRGETQYF. Variable domain in full (rest from reference TRBV19 and TRBJ2-5): DGGITQSPKYLFRKEGQNVTLSCEQNLNHDAMYWYRQDPGQGLRLIYYSQIVNDFQKGDIAEGYSVSREKKESFPLTVTSAQKNPTAFYLCASSIGLRGETQYFGPGTRLLVL.

The chain uses TRBV7-9 and TRBJ2-2; TRBD2 matches at 10 bases. CDR1 SEHNR and CDR2 FQNEAQ come from the germline V gene (reference sequence). The V gene end was trimmed by 2 bases and the J gene end by 5 bases; junction bases not matched to a gene: 2. The CDR3 consists of 15 residues. The CDR3 DNA sequence: TGTGCCAGCAGCTTAACTAGCGGGACAACCGGGGAGCTGTTTTTT. Translation gives CASSLTSGTTGELFF.

The chain employs TRBV19 and TRBJ2-5; 8 nucleotides align to TRBD1. The CDR3 runs 13 residues. The germline V gene encodes CDR1 LNHDA and CDR2 SQIVND (reference sequence). V was clipped by 7 bases and J by 4 bases; unmatched bases: 5. The CDR3 coding sequence is TGTGCCAGTACCCAGACAGGGGCAGAGACCCAGTACTTC. This translates into CASTQTGAETQYF.

Points on this clone: The sample holds other DNA sequences that translate to the same CDR3. V usage is TRBV18 and J usage is TRBJ2-5, with 7 bases aligning to TRBD1. CDR1 and CDR2 (germline): KGHSH, LQKENI. The CDR3 spans 14 residues. V dropped 3 bases and J dropped 0; count of bases not matched to a gene: 1. CDR3 nucleotides: TGTGCCAGCTCACCGGGACAGTACCAAGAGACCCAGTACTTC. Translated, it gives CASSPGQYQETQYF.

This clone was observed a single time. The chain couples TRBV15 to TRBJ2-7; 9 bases line up with TRBD2. The germline CDR1 and CDR2 sequences are LNHNV and YYDKDF (reference sequence). Germline trimming cut 0 bases from V and 5 bases from J; bases unmatched to any gene: 14. This CDR3 has 18 residues. The CDR3 protein is CATSRDWREGLLVDEQYV. The CDR3 DNA follows: TGTGCCACCAGCAGAGATTGGCGGGAGGGCCTATTAGTTGACGAGCAGTACGTC.

The CDR3 DNA follows: TGCGCCAGCAGCCAAGTCCTTCTAGTAGGGAGGGGATCAGGCGCTTTCTTT. It encodes CASSQVLLVGRGSGAFF. This rearrangement joins TRBV4-1 to TRBJ1-1; D perhaps matches TRBD1 (5 bases). Germline assignment: CDR1 MGHRA and CDR2 YSYEKL. The V and J ends lost 1 base and 11 bases respectively, with 26 bases between them. The CDR3 contains 17 residues.

J is TRBJ1-2 and V is TRBV19; 8 bases line up with TRBD1. Germline CDR1 reads LNHDA; CDR2 reads SQIVND (reference sequence). The V and J ends lost 1 base and 4 bases, in that order; junction bases with no gene match: 5. There are 15 residues in the CDR3. The chain's CDR3 is CASSIAGTGVYGYTF. CDR3 nucleotide sequence: TGTGCCAGTAGTATAGCGGGGACAGGTGTCTATGGCTACACCTTC.

Turning to this clone: This specimen includes other DNA sequences encoding the same CDR3. The gene calls are TRBV12-3 or TRBV12-4 and TRBJ1-5; a possible D gene is TRBD1 (5 bases). The CDR3 is 13 amino acids. Between the trimmed V and J ends, which lost 5 bases and 5 bases, there was a span of 10 bases. CDR3 in amino acids: CASSPGGDQPQHF. The CDR3, as DNA: TGTGCCAGCAGTCCGGGGGGAGATCAGCCCCAGCATTTT.

The V call is TRBV5-6, the J call TRBJ2-3; TRBD1 matches at 8 bases. After removal of 4 bases from V and 1 base from J, the junction contained 11 bases not matched to a gene. The V gene's germline CDR1 is SGHDT and CDR2 YYEEEE. The CDR3 is 17 residues long. DNA of the CDR3: TGTGCCAGCAGCCCCGATTCAACAGGGGGACGCACAGATACGCAGTATTTT. It specifies CASSPDSTGGRTDTQYF.

The V call is TRBV7-8, the J call TRBJ2-5, with 7 bases identical to TRBD2. The CDR3 consists of 16 residues. Germline CDR1 reads SGHVS; CDR2 reads FQNEAQ. V was clipped by 1 base and J by 4 bases; unmatched bases: 9. The CDR3: CASSLGPAGSAETQYF. DNA for the CDR3: TGTGCCAGCAGCTTAGGTCCAGCGGGAAGCGCAGAGACCCAGTACTTC.